The following is a T cell receptor (beta chain) sequence with its context. This specimen belongs to a study of blood T cell repertoires in COVID-19. Libraries were prepared by immunoSEQ multiplex PCR; TCRdb keeps only in-frame clonotypes and omits some of them. This sample has around 340,000 clones, with 88% found just once. Germline CDR1 reads MDHEN; CDR2 reads SYDVKM. J was trimmed by 1 base and V by 5 bases; bases with no gene match: 1. The CDR3 has 14 residues. The sample was PBMCs or T cells enriched from blood (not recorded which). The origin of this receptor is a woman younger than 45 who had been exposed to COVID-19. The rearrangement links TRBV28 to TRBJ2-5; 10 bases align to TRBD1. DNA for the CDR3: TGTGCCAGCAGTGGACAGGGGGTCCAAGAGACCCAGTACTTC. Translation: CASSGQGVQETQYF.